This TCR beta chain was obtained from a study of blood T cells in healthy people across ages. Overall study results and limits: Unsorted PBMCs ruled out conclusive naive versus antigen-experienced comparison. Naive T cell percentage by flow cytometry tracked strongly with beta diversity.

Note on this clonotype: The antigen is not known.

The CDR3 runs 16 residues. Trimming shortened V by 2 bases and J by 1 base, and 12 bases separated the two germline ends. Looked up from germline, CDR1 is SGHVS and CDR2 is FQNEAQ. For the second PCR, which ran for roughly 7 to 11 cycles, a sample-barcoded 5' primer and a J-beta primer mix were used. Sequencing recovered at least 2.5 million CDR3-containing paired-end reads from each sample. TCRdb processed the 5' RACE reads anew with MiXCR; each CDR3 protein has one entry. In the table there are about 780,000 distinct CDR3 sequences, less than 60% of which are singletons. The clonotype originates from an elderly man in good health. Sequencing was done on a sample of blood. The chain is built from TRBV7-8 and TRBJ2-1, with D uncertain. The chain's CDR3 is CASSLREPGSYNEQFF. DNA for the CDR3: TGTGCCAGCAGCTTAAGGGAACCCGGGTCCTACAATGAGCAGTTCTTC.